The present T cell receptor beta chain was sequenced within a study of cytomegalovirus exposure and HLA in healthy donors. Primers included in the PCR were 60 Vbeta and 13 Jbeta primers. Profiling relied on immunoSEQ multiplex PCR, and the TCRdb table lists in-frame clones only, not all of them. In the table there are more than 100,000 clones, approximately 80% of which are singletons. The CDR3 loop spans 14 amino acids. Germline V gives CDR1 LNHDA, CDR2 SQIVND (reference sequence). V lost 5 bases and J 2 bases, leaving 13 bases between the germline ends. This chain joins TRBV19 and TRBJ2-7; D possibly corresponds to TRBD1 (6 bases). The origin of this receptor is a human donor in good health. The specimen was PBMCs. The DNA for the CDR3 is TGTGCCAGTAGTTGGGGACCAGGGGCCTACGAGCAGTACTTC. It yields the protein CASSWGPGAYEQYF.